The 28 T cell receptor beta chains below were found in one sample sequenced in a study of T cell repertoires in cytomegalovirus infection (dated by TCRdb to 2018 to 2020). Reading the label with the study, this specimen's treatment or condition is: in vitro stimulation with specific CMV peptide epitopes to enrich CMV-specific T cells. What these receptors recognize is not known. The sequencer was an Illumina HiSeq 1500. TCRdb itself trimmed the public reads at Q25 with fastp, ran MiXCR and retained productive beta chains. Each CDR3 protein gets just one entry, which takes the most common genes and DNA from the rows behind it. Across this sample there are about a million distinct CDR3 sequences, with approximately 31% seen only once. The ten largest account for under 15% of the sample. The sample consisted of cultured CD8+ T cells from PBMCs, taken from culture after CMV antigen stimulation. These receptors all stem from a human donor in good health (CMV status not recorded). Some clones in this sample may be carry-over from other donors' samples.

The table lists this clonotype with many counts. The CDR3 DNA is TGTGCCAGCAGCCGCCGCAGCGGGGGTTCCTACAATGAGCAGTTCTTC. As protein: CASSRRSGGSYNEQFF. The V gene is TRBV7-2, the J gene TRBJ2-1; TRBD2 agrees at 8 bases. Trimming removed 5 bases from V and 1 base from J; junction bases left unmatched: 7. Germline V CDR1 and CDR2: SGHTA, FQGNSA. This CDR3 is built from 16 residues.

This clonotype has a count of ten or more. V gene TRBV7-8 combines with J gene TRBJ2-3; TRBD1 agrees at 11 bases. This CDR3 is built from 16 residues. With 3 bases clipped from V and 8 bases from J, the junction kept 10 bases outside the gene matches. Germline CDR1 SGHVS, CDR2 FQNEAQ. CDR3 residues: CASSFRDRGTVGTQYF. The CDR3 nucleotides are TGTGCCAGCAGCTTCCGGGACAGGGGGACAGTTGGTACGCAGTATTTT.

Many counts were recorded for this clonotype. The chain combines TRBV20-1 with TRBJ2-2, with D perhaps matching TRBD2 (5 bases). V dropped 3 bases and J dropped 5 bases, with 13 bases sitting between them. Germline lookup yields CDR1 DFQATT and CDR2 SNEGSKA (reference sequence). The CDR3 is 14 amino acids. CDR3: CSASRFEGTGELFF. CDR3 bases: TGCAGTGCTAGTAGATTTGAGGGTACCGGGGAGCTGTTTTTT.

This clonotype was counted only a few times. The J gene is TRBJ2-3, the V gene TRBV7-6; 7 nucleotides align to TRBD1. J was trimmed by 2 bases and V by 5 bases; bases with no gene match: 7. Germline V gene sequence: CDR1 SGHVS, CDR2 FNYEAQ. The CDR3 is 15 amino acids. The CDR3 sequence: CASSRSTGPTDTQYF. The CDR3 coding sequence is TGTGCCAGCAGCCGGTCGACAGGGCCCACAGATACGCAGTATTTT.

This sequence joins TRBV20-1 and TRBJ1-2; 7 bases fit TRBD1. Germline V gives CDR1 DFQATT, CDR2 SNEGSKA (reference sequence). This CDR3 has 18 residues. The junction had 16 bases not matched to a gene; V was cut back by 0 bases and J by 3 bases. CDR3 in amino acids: CSARDLGAGGMKDYGYTF. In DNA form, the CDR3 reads TGCAGTGCTAGAGATCTTGGGGCAGGGGGGATGAAGGACTATGGCTACACCTTC.

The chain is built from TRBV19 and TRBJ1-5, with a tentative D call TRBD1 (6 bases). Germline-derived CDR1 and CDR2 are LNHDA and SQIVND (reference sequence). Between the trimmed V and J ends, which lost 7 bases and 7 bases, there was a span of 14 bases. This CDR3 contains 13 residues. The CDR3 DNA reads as TGTGCCAGTACTTACCAGGGGCCCCAGCCCCAGCATTTT. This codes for CASTYQGPQPQHF.

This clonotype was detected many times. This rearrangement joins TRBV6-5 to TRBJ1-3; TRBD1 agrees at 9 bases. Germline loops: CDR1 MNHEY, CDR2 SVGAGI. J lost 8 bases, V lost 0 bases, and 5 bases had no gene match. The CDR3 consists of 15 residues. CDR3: CASSYSGQGIDTIYF. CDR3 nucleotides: TGTGCCAGCAGTTACTCTGGACAGGGGATAGACACCATATATTTT.

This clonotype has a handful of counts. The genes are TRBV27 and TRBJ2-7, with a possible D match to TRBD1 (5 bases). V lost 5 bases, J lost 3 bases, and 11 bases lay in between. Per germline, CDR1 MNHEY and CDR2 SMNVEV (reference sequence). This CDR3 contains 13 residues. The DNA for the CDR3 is TGTGCCAGCAGTCGGCCCGACAGCTACGAGCAGTACTTC. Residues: CASSRPDSYEQYF.

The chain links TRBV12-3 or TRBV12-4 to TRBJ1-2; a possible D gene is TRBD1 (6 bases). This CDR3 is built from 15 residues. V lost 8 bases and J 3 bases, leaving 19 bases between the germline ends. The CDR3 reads CASSSRGGVHYGYTF. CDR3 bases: TGTGCCAGCTCTTCTAGGGGGGGGGTTCACTATGGCTACACCTTC.

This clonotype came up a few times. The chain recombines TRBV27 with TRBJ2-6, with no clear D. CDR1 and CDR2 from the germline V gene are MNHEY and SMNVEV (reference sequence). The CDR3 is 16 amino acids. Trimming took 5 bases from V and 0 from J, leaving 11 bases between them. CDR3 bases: TGTGCCAGCAGTCCCACGGATTTCTCTGGGGCCAACGTCCTGACTTTC. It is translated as CASSPTDFSGANVLTF.

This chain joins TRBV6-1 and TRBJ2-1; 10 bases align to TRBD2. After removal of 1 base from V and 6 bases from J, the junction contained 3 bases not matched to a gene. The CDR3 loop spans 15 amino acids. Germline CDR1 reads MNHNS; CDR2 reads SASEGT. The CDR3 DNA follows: TGTGCCAGCAGTGAAGGGAGCGGGGGGGTCAATGAGCAGTTCTTC. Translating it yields CASSEGSGGVNEQFF.

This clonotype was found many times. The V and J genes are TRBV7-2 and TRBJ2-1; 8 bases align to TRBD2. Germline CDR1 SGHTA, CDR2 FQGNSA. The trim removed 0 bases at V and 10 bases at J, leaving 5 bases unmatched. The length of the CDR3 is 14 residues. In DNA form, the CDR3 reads TGTGCCAGCAGCTTAGCCGCCCTAGCGGGCGAGCAGTTCTTC. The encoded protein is CASSLAALAGEQFF.

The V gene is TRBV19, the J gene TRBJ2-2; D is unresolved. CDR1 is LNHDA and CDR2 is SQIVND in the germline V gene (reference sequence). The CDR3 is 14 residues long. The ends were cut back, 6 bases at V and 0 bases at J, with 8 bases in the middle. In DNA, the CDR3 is TGTGCCAGTAGGGGATACCCGAACACCGGGGAGCTGTTTTTT. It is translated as CASRGYPNTGELFF.

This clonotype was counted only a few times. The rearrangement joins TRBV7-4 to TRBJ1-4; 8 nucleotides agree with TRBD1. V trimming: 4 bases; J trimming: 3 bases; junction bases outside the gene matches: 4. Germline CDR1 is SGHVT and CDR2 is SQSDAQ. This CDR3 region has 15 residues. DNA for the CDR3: TGTGCCAGCAGCTGGGACAGGACCCCTAATGAAAAACTGTTTTTT. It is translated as CASSWDRTPNEKLFF.

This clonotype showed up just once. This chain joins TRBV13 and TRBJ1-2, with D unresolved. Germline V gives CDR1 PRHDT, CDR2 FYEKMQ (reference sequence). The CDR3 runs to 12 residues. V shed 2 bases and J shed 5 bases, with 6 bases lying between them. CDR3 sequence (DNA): TGTGCCAGCAGCTTATTCCGTTATGGCTACACCTTC. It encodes CASSLFRYGYTF.

CDR3 region: CASSTDRARDTQYF. CDR3 DNA: TGTGCCAGCAGCACGGACAGGGCCCGGGATACGCAGTATTTT. This chain joins TRBV7-9 and TRBJ2-3, with TRBD1 matching 8 bases. From germline, CDR1 is SEHNR and CDR2 FQNEAQ (reference sequence). V was clipped by 5 bases and J by 6 bases; unmatched bases: 7. The CDR3 consists of 14 residues.

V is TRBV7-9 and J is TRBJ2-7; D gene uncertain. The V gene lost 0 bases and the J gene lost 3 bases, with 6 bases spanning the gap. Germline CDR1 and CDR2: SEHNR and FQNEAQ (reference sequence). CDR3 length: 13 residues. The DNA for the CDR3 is TGTGCCAGCAGCTTAGCCTCCTACTACGAGCAGTACTTC. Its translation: CASSLASYYEQYF.

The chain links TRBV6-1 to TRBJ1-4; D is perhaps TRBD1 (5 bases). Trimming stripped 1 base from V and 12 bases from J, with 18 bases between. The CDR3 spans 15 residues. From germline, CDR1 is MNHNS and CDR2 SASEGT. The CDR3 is CASSEDQTGREELFF. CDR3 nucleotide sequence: TGTGCCAGCAGTGAAGACCAAACGGGCAGGGAAGAACTGTTTTTT.

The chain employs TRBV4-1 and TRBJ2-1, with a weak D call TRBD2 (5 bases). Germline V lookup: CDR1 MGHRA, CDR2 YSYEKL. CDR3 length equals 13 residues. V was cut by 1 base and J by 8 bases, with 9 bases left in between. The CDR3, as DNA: TGCGCCAGCAGCCAAGTACTAGTCGATGAGCAGTTCTTC. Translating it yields CASSQVLVDEQFF.

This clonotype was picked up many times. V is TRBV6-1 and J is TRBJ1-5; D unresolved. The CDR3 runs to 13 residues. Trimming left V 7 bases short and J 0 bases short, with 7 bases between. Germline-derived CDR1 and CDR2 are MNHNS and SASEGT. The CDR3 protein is CASNRYSNQPQHF. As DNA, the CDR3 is TGTGCCAGCAACCGGTATAGCAATCAGCCCCAGCATTTT.

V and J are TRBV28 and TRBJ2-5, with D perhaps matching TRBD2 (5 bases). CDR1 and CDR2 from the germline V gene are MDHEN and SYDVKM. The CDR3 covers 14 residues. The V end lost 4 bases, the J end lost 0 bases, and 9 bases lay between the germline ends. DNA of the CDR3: TGTGCCAGCAGTTGGCGGGCATACCAAGAGACCCAGTACTTC. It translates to CASSWRAYQETQYF.

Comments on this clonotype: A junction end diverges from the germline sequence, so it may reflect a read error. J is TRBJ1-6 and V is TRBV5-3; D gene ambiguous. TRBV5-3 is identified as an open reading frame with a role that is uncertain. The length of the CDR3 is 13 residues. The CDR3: CASSFYSRSPLHF. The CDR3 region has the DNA TGTGCCAGCAGCTTTTACAGCCGGTCACCCCTCCACTTT.

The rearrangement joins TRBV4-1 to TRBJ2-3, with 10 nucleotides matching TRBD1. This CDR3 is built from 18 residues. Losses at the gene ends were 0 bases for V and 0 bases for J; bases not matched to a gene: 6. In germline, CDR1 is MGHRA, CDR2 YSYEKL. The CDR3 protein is CASSQEPRQGASTDTQYF. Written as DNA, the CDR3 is TGCGCCAGCAGCCAAGAACCCCGACAGGGGGCTAGCACAGATACGCAGTATTTT.

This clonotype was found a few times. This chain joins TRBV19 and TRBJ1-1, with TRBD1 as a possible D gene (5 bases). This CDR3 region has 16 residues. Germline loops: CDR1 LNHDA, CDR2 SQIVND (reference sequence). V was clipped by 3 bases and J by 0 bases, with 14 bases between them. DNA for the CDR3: TGTGCCAGTAGTATCGGGGCAGGGTTCATGAACACTGAAGCTTTCTTT. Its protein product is CASSIGAGFMNTEAFF.

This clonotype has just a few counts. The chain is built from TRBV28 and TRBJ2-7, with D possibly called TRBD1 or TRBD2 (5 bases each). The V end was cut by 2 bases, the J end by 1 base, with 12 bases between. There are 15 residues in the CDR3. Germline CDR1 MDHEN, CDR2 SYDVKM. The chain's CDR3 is CASSLRGVRSYEQYV. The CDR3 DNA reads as TGTGCCAGCAGTTTACGAGGGGTTAGGTCCTACGAGCAGTACGTC.

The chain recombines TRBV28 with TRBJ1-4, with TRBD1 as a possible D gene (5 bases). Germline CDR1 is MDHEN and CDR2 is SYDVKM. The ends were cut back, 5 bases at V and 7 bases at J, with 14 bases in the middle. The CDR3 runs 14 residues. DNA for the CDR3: TGTGCCAGCAGTCTAGATGGGGGGTTTGAAAAACTGTTTTTT. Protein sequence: CASSLDGGFEKLFF.

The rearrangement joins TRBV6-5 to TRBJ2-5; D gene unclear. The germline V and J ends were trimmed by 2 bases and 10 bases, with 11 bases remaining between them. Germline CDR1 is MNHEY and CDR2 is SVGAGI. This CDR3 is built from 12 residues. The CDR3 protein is CASSYGSEVQYF. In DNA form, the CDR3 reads TGTGCCAGCAGTTACGGCTCCGAGGTCCAGTACTTC.

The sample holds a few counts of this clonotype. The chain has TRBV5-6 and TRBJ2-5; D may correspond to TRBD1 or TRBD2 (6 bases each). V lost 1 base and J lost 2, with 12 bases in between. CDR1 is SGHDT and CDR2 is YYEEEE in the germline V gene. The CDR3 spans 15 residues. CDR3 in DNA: TGTGCCAGCAGCTTGAGGGGGGTGAATCAAGAGACCCAGTACTTC. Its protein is CASSLRGVNQETQYF. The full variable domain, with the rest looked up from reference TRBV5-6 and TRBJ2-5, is DAGVTQSPTHLIKTRGQQVTLRCSPKSGHDTVSWYQQALGQGPQFIFQYYEEEERQRGNFPDRFSGHQFPNYSSELNVNALLLGDSALYLCASSLRGVNQETQYFGPGTRLLVL.